This T cell receptor (beta chain) stems from a study of control samples from healthy donors and cancer patients. The CDR3 contains 12 residues. V lost 4 bases and J lost 1, with 5 bases in between. Germline assignment: CDR1 SGHKS and CDR2 YYEKEE (reference sequence). Here immunoSEQ multiplex PCR was the method, and the copy in TCRdb shows in-frame clones only, minus some. The sample has about 160,000 clones, about 94% seen once. Sequencing input: blood. The chain couples TRBV5-5 to TRBJ2-5, with no clear D. The sequence derives from a woman in her twenties or thirties in good health. The CDR3 bases are TGTGCCAGCAGCAGGGCCCAAGAGACCCAGTACTTC. It is translated as CASSRAQETQYF.